This T cell receptor (beta chain) was obtained from a study of T cell responses to AZD1222 COVID-19 vaccine. The repertoire was sequenced with immunoSEQ multiplex PCR; TCRdb's copy has only in-frame clones and lacks some. The sample holds 45,000 to 55,000 clones; roughly three quarters are singletons and the top ten take roughly 20%. The ends were cut back, 6 bases at V and 0 bases at J, with 9 bases in the middle. There are 14 residues in the CDR3. Germline loops: CDR1 MNHEY, CDR2 SVGAGI. The gene calls are TRBV6-5 and TRBJ1-5; no firm D call. Sequencing used peripheral blood, obtained on day 0 of MenACWY control vaccination. The receptor comes from an adult in good health. The CDR3 loop is CASSRTDSNQPQHF. CDR3 sequence (DNA): TGTGCCAGCAGCCGCACAGATAGCAATCAGCCCCAGCATTTT.